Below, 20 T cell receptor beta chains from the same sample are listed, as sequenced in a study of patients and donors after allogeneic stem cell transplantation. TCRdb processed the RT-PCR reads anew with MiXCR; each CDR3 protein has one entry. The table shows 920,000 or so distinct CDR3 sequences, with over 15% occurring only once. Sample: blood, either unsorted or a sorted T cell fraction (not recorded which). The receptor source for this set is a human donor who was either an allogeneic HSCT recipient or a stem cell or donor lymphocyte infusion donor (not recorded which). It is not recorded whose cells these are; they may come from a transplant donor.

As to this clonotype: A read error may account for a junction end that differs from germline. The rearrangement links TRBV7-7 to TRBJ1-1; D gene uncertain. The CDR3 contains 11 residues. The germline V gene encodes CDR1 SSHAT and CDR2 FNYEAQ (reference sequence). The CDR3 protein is CASSRSMDPGF. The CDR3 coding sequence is TGTGCTAGCAGCCGAAGTATGGACCCGGGCTTT.

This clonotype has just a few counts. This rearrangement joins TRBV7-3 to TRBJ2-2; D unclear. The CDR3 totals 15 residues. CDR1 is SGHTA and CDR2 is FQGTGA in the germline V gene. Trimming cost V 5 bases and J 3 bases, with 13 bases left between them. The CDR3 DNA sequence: TGTGCCAGCAGCCCCTCGGGCACCCACACCGGGGAGCTGTTTTTT. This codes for CASSPSGTHTGELFF.

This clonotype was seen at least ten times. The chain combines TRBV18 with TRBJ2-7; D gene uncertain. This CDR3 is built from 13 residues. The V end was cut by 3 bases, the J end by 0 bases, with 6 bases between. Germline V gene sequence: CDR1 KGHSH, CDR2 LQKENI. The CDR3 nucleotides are TGTGCCAGCTCACCGTCGAGCTCCTACGAGCAGTACTTC. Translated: CASSPSSSYEQYF.

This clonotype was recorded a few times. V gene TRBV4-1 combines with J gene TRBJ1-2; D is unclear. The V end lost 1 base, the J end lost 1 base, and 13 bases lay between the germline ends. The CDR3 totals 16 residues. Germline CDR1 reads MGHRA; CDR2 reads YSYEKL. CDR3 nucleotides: TGCGCCAGCAGCCAAGTCTCAACAGCCCTTAACTATGGCTACACCTTC. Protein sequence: CASSQVSTALNYGYTF.

CDR3: CSARLTGGRYGYTF. CDR3 in DNA: TGCAGTGCTAGATTGACAGGGGGCCGCTATGGCTACACCTTC. V and J are TRBV20-1 and TRBJ1-2, with 10 bases lining up with TRBD1. With V trimmed by 2 bases and J by 4 bases, 4 bases remained unmatched. Germline CDR1 reads DFQATT; CDR2 reads SNEGSKA (reference sequence). The CDR3 runs to 14 residues.

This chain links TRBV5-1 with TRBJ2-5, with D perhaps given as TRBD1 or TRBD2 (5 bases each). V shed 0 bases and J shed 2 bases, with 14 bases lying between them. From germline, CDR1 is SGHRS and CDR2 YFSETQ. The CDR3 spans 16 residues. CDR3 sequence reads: CASSLDARGGQETQYF. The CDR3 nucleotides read TGCGCCAGCAGCTTGGATGCCCGGGGCGGGCAAGAGACCCAGTACTTC.

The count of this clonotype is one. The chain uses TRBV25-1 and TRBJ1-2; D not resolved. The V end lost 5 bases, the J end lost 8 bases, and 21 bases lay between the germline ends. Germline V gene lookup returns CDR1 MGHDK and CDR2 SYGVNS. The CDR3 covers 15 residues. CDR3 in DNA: TGTGCCAGCAGTCCTACGGGAGGAGGTCATCAGGGCTACACCTTC. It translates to CASSPTGGGHQGYTF.

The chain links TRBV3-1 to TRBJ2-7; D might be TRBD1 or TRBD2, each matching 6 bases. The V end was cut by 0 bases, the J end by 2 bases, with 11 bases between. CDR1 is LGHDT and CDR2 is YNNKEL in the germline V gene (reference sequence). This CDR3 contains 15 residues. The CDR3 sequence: CASSQERGVTYEQYF. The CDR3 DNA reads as TGTGCCAGCAGCCAAGAGAGGGGGGTCACCTACGAGCAGTACTTC.

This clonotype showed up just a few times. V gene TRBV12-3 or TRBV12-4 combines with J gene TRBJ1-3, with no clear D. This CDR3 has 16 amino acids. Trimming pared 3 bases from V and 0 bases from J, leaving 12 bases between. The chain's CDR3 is CASSFRLLISGNTIYF. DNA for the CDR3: TGTGCCAGCAGTTTCAGGCTCCTGATCTCTGGAAACACCATATATTTT.

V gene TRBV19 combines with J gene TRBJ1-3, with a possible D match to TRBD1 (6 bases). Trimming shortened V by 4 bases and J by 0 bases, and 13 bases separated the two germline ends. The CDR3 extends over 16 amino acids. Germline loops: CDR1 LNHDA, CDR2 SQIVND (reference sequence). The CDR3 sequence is CASSSQGGGSGNTIYF. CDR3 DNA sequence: TGTGCCAGTAGTAGTCAGGGAGGGGGCTCTGGAAACACCATATATTTT. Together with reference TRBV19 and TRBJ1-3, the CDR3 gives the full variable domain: DGGITQSPKYLFRKEGQNVTLSCEQNLNHDAMYWYRQDPGQGLRLIYYSQIVNDFQKGDIAEGYSVSREKKESFPLTVTSAQKNPTAFYLCASSSQGGGSGNTIYFGEGSWLTVV.

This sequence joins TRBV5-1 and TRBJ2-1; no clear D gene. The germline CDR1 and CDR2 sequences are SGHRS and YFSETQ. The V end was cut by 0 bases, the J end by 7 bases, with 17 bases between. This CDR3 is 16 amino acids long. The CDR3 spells CASSLVISLYRNEQFF. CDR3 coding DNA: TGCGCCAGCAGCTTGGTGATATCCCTCTACAGAAATGAGCAGTTCTTC.

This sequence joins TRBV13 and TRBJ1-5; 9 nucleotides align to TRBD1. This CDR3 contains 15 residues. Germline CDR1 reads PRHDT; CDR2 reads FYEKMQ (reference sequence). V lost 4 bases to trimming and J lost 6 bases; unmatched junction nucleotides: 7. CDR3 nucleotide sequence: TGTGCCAGCAGCTCGGGACAGGGAGGGGTTCAGCCCCAGCATTTT. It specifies CASSSGQGGVQPQHF.

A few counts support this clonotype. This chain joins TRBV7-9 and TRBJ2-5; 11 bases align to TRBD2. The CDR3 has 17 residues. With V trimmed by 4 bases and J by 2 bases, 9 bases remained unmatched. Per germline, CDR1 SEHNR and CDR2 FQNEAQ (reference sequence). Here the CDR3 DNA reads TGTGCCAGCAGCTACCTTAGCGGGAGGGCCGAACAAGAGACCCAGTACTTC. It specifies CASSYLSGRAEQETQYF.

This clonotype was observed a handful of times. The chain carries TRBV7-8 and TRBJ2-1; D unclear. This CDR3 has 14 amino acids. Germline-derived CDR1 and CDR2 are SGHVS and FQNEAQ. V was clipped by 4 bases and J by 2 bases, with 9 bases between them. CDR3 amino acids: CASSSRIAYNEQFF. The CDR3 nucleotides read TGTGCCAGCAGCTCTCGGATAGCCTACAATGAGCAGTTCTTC.

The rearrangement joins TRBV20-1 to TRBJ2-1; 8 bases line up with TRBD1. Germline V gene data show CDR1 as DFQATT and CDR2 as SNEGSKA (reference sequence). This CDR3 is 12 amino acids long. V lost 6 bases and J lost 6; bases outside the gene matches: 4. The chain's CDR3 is CSAITGGNEQFF. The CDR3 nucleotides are TGCAGTGCGATTACAGGGGGCAATGAGCAGTTCTTC.

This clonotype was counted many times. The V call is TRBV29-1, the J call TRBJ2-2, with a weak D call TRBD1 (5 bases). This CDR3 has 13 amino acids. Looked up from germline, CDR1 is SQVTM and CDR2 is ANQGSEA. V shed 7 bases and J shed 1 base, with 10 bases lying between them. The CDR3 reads CSGLGQNTGELFF. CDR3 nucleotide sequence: TGCAGCGGTCTCGGACAGAACACCGGGGAGCTGTTTTTT.

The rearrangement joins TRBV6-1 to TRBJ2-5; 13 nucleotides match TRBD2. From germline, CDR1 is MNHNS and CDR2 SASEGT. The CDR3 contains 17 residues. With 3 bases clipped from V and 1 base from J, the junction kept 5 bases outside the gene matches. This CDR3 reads CASSDQLAGGIQETQYF. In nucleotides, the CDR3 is TGTGCCAGCAGTGATCAACTAGCGGGAGGGATCCAAGAGACCCAGTACTTC.

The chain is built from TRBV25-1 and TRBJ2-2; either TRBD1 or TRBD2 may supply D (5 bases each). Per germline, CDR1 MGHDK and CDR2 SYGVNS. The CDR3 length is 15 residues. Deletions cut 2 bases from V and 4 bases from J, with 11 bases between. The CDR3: CASSEQAGSTGELFF. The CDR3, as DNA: TGTGCCAGCAGTGAACAGGCAGGGAGCACCGGGGAGCTGTTTTTT.

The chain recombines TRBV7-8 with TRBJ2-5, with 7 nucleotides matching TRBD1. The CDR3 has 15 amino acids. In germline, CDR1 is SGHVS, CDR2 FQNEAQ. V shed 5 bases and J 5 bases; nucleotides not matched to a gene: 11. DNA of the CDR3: TGTGCCAGCAGCCCGTCGACAGGGAAAAGGGAGACCCAGTACTTC. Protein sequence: CASSPSTGKRETQYF.

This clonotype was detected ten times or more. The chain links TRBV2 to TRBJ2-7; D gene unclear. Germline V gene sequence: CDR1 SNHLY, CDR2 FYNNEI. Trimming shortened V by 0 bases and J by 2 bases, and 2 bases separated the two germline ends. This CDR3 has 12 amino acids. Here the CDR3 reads CASSEAAYEQYF. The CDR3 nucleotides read TGTGCCAGCAGTGAAGCGGCCTACGAGCAGTACTTC.